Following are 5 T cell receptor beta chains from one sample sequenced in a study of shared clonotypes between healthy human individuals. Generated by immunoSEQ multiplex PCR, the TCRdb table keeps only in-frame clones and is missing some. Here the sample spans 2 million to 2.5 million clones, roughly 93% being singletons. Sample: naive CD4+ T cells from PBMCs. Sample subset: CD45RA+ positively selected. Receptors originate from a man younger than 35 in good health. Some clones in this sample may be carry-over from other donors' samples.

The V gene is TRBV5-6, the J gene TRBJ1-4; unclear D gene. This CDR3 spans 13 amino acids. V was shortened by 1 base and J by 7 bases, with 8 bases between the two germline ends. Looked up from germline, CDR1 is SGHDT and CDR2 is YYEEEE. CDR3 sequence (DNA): TGTGCCAGCAGCTTGTACGGCAGTGAAAAACTGTTTTTT. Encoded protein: CASSLYGSEKLFF.

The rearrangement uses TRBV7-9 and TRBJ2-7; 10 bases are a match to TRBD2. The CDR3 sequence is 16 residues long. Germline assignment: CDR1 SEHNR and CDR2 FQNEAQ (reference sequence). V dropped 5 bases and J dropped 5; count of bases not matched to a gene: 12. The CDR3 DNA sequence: TGTGCCAGCAGCGTTACAAGCGGGAGGGCCCCGAACGAGCAGTACTTC. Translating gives CASSVTSGRAPNEQYF.

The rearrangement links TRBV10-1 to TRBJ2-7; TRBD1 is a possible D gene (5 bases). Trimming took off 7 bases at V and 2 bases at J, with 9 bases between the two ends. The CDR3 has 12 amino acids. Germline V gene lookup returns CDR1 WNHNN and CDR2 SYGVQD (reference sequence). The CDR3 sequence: CASMAGTYEQYF. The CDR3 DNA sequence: TGCGCCAGCATGGCAGGGACCTACGAGCAGTACTTC.

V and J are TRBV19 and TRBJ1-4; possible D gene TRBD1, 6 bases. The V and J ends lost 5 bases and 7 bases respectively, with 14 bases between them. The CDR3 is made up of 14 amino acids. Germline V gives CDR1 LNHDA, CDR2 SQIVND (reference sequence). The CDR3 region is CASSLAGGAEKLFF. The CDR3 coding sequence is TGTGCCAGTAGTTTGGCGGGGGGGGCTGAAAAACTGTTTTTT.

CDR3 residues: CASSPTGRGAGTQYF. The CDR3 nucleotides are TGTGCCAGCAGTCCTACAGGGAGAGGGGCCGGTACGCAGTATTTT. This chain uses TRBV9 with TRBJ2-3, with D tentatively TRBD1 (6 bases). V was trimmed by 5 bases and J by 8 bases, leaving 21 bases between them. Looked up from germline, CDR1 is SGDLS and CDR2 is YYNGEE. This CDR3 is 15 amino acids long. The complete variable domain, with remaining parts taken from reference TRBV9 and TRBJ2-3, reads DSGVTQTPKHLITATGQRVTLRCSPRSGDLSVYWYQQSLDQGLQFLIQYYNGEERAKGNILERFSAQQFPDLHSELNLSSLELGDSALYFCASSPTGRGAGTQYFGPGTRLTVL.